The 28 T cell receptor beta chains given below trace back to one sample, sequenced in a study of neurological immune-mediated disorders. The time point here: longitudinal time-point 2. From the 5' RACE reads, TCRdb called clonotypes with MiXCR, one entry per CDR3 protein. Seen here are roughly 45,000 distinct CDR3 sequences, 10% to 15% observed once, and the top ten hold 4.5%. The sequenced sample consisted of PBMCs. Receptor source: a male donor with HTLV-1-associated myelopathy (HAM/TSP).

This clonotype came up many times. V and J are TRBV10-3 and TRBJ2-7; 8 bases map to TRBD2. This CDR3 spans 14 amino acids. Germline V gene lookup returns CDR1 ENHRY and CDR2 SYGVKD. Trimming cost V 10 bases and J 0 bases; bases outside gene matches: 8. The CDR3 reads CATRFGTSSYEQYF. DNA for the CDR3: TGTGCCACTCGATTCGGGACTAGCTCCTACGAGCAGTACTTC.

This clonotype was recorded many times. The chain uses TRBV20-1 and TRBJ2-2, with D tentatively TRBD1 (6 bases). CDR1 DFQATT and CDR2 SNEGSKA come from the germline V gene (reference sequence). The germline V and J ends were trimmed by 6 bases and 1 base, with 12 bases remaining between them. There are 14 residues in the CDR3. The CDR3 reads CSAQGTRNTGELFF. CDR3 nucleotide sequence: TGCAGTGCCCAGGGGACGAGGAACACCGGGGAGCTGTTTTTT.

This clonotype was recorded at least ten times. The chain couples TRBV7-6 to TRBJ1-3; D is unclear. CDR1 is SGHVS and CDR2 is FNYEAQ in the germline V gene. The CDR3 spans 16 residues. Trimming took 5 bases from V and 4 from J, leaving 18 bases between them. The CDR3 spells CASSGGSLSAGNTIYF. CDR3 DNA sequence: TGTGCCAGCAGCGGCGGGTCTTTATCTGCAGGAAACACCATATATTTT. Variable domain in full (rest from reference TRBV7-6 and TRBJ1-3): GAGVSQSPRYKVTKRGQDVALRCDPISGHVSLYWYRQALGQGPEFLTYFNYEAQQDKSGLPNDRFSAERPEGSISTLTIQRTEQRDSAMYRCASSGGSLSAGNTIYFGEGSWLTVV.

This clonotype was seen repeatedly, ten times or more. The V gene is TRBV5-1, the J gene TRBJ2-7; tentative D call: TRBD2 (6 bases). The CDR3 extends over 15 amino acids. CDR1 is SGHRS and CDR2 is YFSETQ in the germline V gene. V was shortened by 6 bases and J by 2 bases, with 18 bases between the two germline ends. CDR3 residues: CASTSQGLATYEQYF. The CDR3 coding sequence is TGCGCCAGCACCTCGCAGGGACTGGCCACCTACGAGCAGTACTTC. The full variable domain, its missing parts supplied by reference TRBV5-1 and TRBJ2-7, is KAGVTQTPRYLIKTRGQQVTLSCSPISGHRSVSWYQQTPGQGLQFLFEYFSETQRNKGNFPGRFSGRQFSNSRSEMNVSTLELGDSALYLCASTSQGLATYEQYFGPGTRLTVT.

This clonotype was counted many times. The chain recombines TRBV7-2 with TRBJ2-3, with D possibly being TRBD1 or TRBD2 (5 bases each). Deletions cut 6 bases from V and 2 bases from J, with 12 bases between. Germline V gene sequence: CDR1 SGHTA, CDR2 FQGNSA. The CDR3 is 14 residues long. CDR3 nucleotide sequence: TGTGCCAGCAGGGGGGTAGGGCCCACAGATACGCAGTATTTT. Its translation: CASRGVGPTDTQYF.

This clonotype was picked up many times. V gene TRBV20-1 combines with J gene TRBJ1-2; 11 bases are shared with TRBD1. With V trimmed by 0 bases and J by 3 bases, 9 bases remained unmatched. The CDR3 is made up of 17 amino acids. Per germline, CDR1 DFQATT and CDR2 SNEGSKA (reference sequence). The CDR3 loop is CSARDLLDRGQYYGYTF. The CDR3 DNA reads TGCAGTGCTAGAGATCTATTGGACAGGGGGCAGTACTATGGCTACACCTTC.

This clonotype was detected ten times or more. The chain combines TRBV7-8 with TRBJ1-4, with 7 nucleotides matching TRBD1. CDR3 length: 16 amino acids. Germline-derived CDR1 and CDR2 are SGHVS and FQNEAQ. The ends lost 5 bases at V and 4 bases at J; junction bases unmatched: 10. The CDR3 region is CASSPGTVLINEKLFF. The CDR3 DNA reads as TGTGCCAGCAGCCCCGGGACAGTATTAATTAATGAAAAACTGTTTTTT.

At least ten counts were recorded for this clonotype. The chain links TRBV2 to TRBJ1-2; 7 bases line up with TRBD1. Per germline, CDR1 SNHLY and CDR2 FYNNEI. Germline trimming cut 1 base from V and 6 bases from J; bases unmatched to any gene: 2. The CDR3 runs to 13 residues. CDR3 sequence (DNA): TGTGCCAGCAGTGAAGAGGGGGCGCATGGCTACACCTTC. Translating gives CASSEEGAHGYTF.

This clonotype was counted ten times or more. The chain joins TRBV20-1 to TRBJ2-5, with D unresolved. Germline loops: CDR1 DFQATT, CDR2 SNEGSKA (reference sequence). The V end lost 6 bases, the J end lost 0 bases, and 17 bases lay between the germline ends. The CDR3 extends over 15 amino acids. CDR3 sequence: CSAPSLRTYQETQYF. In DNA form, the CDR3 reads TGCAGTGCGCCCTCATTACGAACGTACCAAGAGACCCAGTACTTC.

This clonotype was seen ten or more times. The V and J genes are TRBV20-1 and TRBJ1-5; D not resolved. CDR3 length equals 15 residues. Germline assignment: CDR1 DFQATT and CDR2 SNEGSKA (reference sequence). The V end lost 1 base, the J end lost 4 bases, and 14 bases lay between the germline ends. The CDR3 DNA reads TGCAGTGCTAGAGGGATGTGGGGAGAAAATCAGCCCCAGCATTTT. Residues: CSARGMWGENQPQHF.

This clonotype turned up a few times. This sequence may be a read error, since a much larger clone differs from it by one base. V and J are TRBV20-1 and TRBJ2-3, with D perhaps assigned TRBD1 or TRBD2 (6 bases each). The CDR3 runs 15 residues. Looked up from germline, CDR1 is DFQATT and CDR2 is SNEGSKA (reference sequence). Trimming pared 6 bases from V and 2 bases from J, leaving 18 bases between. The chain's CDR3 is CSALDQGRDTDTQYF. The CDR3 DNA reads TGCAGTGCGCTGGACCAGGGGCGGGACACAGATACGCAGTATTTT.

In its sample, this clonotype was seen many times. CDR3 nucleotide sequence: TGCAGTGCCCTGGGGGGGGACTCCTACAATGAGCAGTTCTTC. It yields the protein CSALGGDSYNEQFF. The chain combines TRBV20-1 with TRBJ2-1, with TRBD2 identical over 7 bases. The V and J ends lost 6 bases and 0 bases, in that order; junction bases with no gene match: 5. CDR3 size: 14 residues. Germline-derived CDR1 and CDR2 are DFQATT and SNEGSKA (reference sequence).

This clonotype was picked up many times. This chain connects TRBV3-1 to TRBJ1-6; no reliable D call. The CDR3 totals 14 residues. Germline CDR1 and CDR2: LGHDT and YNNKEL (reference sequence). With 1 base removed from V and 7 bases from J, the gap between germline ends came to 8 bases. In nucleotides, the CDR3 is TGTGCCAGCAGCCAAGGGACGTTCAATTCACCCCTCCACTTT. Translating it yields CASSQGTFNSPLHF.

This clonotype was recorded many times. The chain employs TRBV6-5 and TRBJ2-1; TRBD1 agrees at 7 bases. Germline V gives CDR1 MNHEY, CDR2 SVGAGI. The CDR3 totals 15 residues. V was pared by 6 bases and J by 7 bases, with 12 bases of the junction left unmatched. The CDR3 loop is CASSMTELQGNEQFF. The CDR3 region has the DNA TGTGCCAGCAGCATGACTGAGCTACAGGGGAATGAGCAGTTCTTC.

This clonotype was picked up many times. The chain combines TRBV10-3 with TRBJ2-3, with D hard to call. CDR1 is ENHRY, CDR2 SYGVKD, per germline. The CDR3 is 11 residues long. The V end lost 4 bases, the J end lost 4 bases, and 3 bases lay between the germline ends. The CDR3 DNA reads TGTGCCATCAGTGGACCAGATACGCAGTATTTT. It encodes CAISGPDTQYF.

This clonotype was counted many times. J is TRBJ2-3 and V is TRBV29-1, with D tentatively TRBD1 (6 bases). The CDR3 sequence is 12 residues long. V was pared by 8 bases and J by 3 bases, with 12 bases between. Germline V gene lookup returns CDR1 SQVTM and CDR2 ANQGSEA. The CDR3 sequence: CSSLTGTDTQYF. The CDR3 DNA sequence: TGCAGCTCCCTGACAGGTACAGATACGCAGTATTTT.

This clonotype was counted between two and nine times. The J gene is TRBJ2-1, the V gene TRBV3-1, with D perhaps TRBD1 (5 bases). The germline V gene encodes CDR1 LGHDT and CDR2 YNNKEL (reference sequence). The CDR3 runs to 12 residues. Deletions cut 8 bases from V and 7 bases from J, with 12 bases between. CDR3 protein: CASEIAGNEQFF. Written as DNA, the CDR3 is TGTGCCAGCGAAATAGCAGGGAATGAGCAGTTCTTC.

The table lists this clonotype with many counts. The V gene is TRBV7-6, the J gene TRBJ1-1; 9 bases agree with TRBD1. Trimming took 5 bases from V and 4 from J; bases not matched to a gene: 2. The CDR3 runs 13 residues. Germline CDR1 SGHVS, CDR2 FNYEAQ. The CDR3 DNA reads as TGTGCCAGCAGCGTACAGGGGGCCACTGAAGCTTTCTTT. It yields the protein CASSVQGATEAFF. Full variable domain (outside the CDR3, taken from reference TRBV7-6 and TRBJ1-1): GAGVSQSPRYKVTKRGQDVALRCDPISGHVSLYWYRQALGQGPEFLTYFNYEAQQDKSGLPNDRFSAERPEGSISTLTIQRTEQRDSAMYRCASSVQGATEAFFGQGTRLTVV.

This clonotype showed up many times. This chain joins TRBV2 and TRBJ1-4; no definite D call. In germline, CDR1 is SNHLY, CDR2 FYNNEI. V dropped 7 bases and J dropped 5 bases, with 11 bases sitting between them. This CDR3 has 13 amino acids. DNA for the CDR3: TGTGCCAGCAATAGGCAGGTGAATGAAAAACTGTTTTTT. Translated, it gives CASNRQVNEKLFF.

In its sample, this clonotype was seen many times. The chain links TRBV20-1 to TRBJ1-1; tentative D call: TRBD1 (5 bases). Deletions cut 2 bases from V and 0 bases from J, with 13 bases between. CDR1 and CDR2 (germline): DFQATT, SNEGSKA (reference sequence). The CDR3 is 15 amino acids. CDR3 protein: CSARPPRGMNTEAFF. The CDR3 DNA sequence: TGCAGTGCTAGACCCCCGCGGGGGATGAACACTGAAGCTTTCTTT.

Notes on this clonotype: A read error may be the cause here, since a much bigger clone is one base away. The chain joins TRBV10-1 to TRBJ2-3; D is possibly TRBD1 (5 bases). Trimming stripped 10 bases from V and 2 bases from J, with 16 bases between. In germline, CDR1 is WNHNN, CDR2 SYGVQD (reference sequence). The CDR3 totals 14 residues. This chain's CDR3 is CATSQGTITDTQYF. In nucleotides, the CDR3 is TGCGCCACCTCTCAGGGAACTATCACAGATACGCAGTATTTT.

This clonotype was observed at least ten times. The chain combines TRBV20-1 with TRBJ2-5; TRBD2 matches at 9 bases. The V gene's germline CDR1 is DFQATT and CDR2 SNEGSKA (reference sequence). This CDR3 region has 16 residues. V lost 5 bases, J lost 0 bases, and 10 bases stayed unmatched. CDR3 sequence (DNA): TGCAGTGCTTCTGGGGTTAGCGGGGGTTACCAAGAGACCCAGTACTTC. It codes for CSASGVSGGYQETQYF.

The chain joins TRBV20-1 to TRBJ2-3; D is unresolved. Germline CDR1 reads DFQATT; CDR2 reads SNEGSKA (reference sequence). Trimming took off 0 bases at V and 2 bases at J, with 9 bases between the two ends. The CDR3 consists of 14 residues. The DNA for the CDR3 is TGCAGTGCTAGAGACTCGTCCGACACAGATACGCAGTATTTT. It is translated as CSARDSSDTDTQYF.

This clonotype was found many times. The chain couples TRBV6-5 to TRBJ2-2; no clear D gene. In germline, CDR1 is MNHEY, CDR2 SVGAGI. V was pared by 0 bases and J by 2 bases, with 13 bases between. The CDR3 is 17 residues long. CDR3 sequence: CASSYSTGTTNTGELFF. In nucleotides, the CDR3 is TGTGCCAGCAGTTACTCTACGGGCACGACCAACACCGGGGAGCTGTTTTTT.

By share of the sample, this clonotype is medium-sized (0.01 to 0.1%). The J gene is TRBJ1-5, the V gene TRBV10-3, with D possibly TRBD1 on 5 matching bases. The V and J ends lost 2 bases and 2 bases respectively, with 13 bases between them. Germline V lookup: CDR1 ENHRY, CDR2 SYGVKD. The CDR3 loop spans 16 amino acids. CDR3: CAISEVRGGGNQPQHF. CDR3 bases: TGTGCCATCAGTGAGGTGAGGGGTGGCGGCAATCAGCCCCAGCATTTT.

Many counts were recorded for this clonotype. J is TRBJ1-4 and V is TRBV20-1; D perhaps matches TRBD1 (6 bases). The ends were cut back, 6 bases at V and 8 bases at J, with 13 bases in the middle. The CDR3 loop spans 12 amino acids. Germline V lookup: CDR1 DFQATT, CDR2 SNEGSKA (reference sequence). CDR3 sequence: CSAPTQGEKLFF. DNA of the CDR3: TGCAGTGCCCCTACACAGGGAGAAAAACTGTTTTTT.

This clonotype was picked up a small number of times. The V and J genes are TRBV5-1 and TRBJ1-1; D gene unclear. The CDR3 sequence is 15 residues long. Germline V gene lookup returns CDR1 SGHRS and CDR2 YFSETQ. V was cut by 0 bases and J by 1 base, with 10 bases left in between. This chain's CDR3 is CASSLEGSSNTEAFF. CDR3 nucleotides: TGCGCCAGCAGCTTGGAAGGGTCCTCGAACACTGAAGCTTTCTTT.

Many counts were recorded for this clonotype. The chain couples TRBV5-1 to TRBJ2-7; D not resolved. Looked up from germline, CDR1 is SGHRS and CDR2 is YFSETQ. V was trimmed by 3 bases and J by 2 bases, leaving 18 bases between them. The CDR3 sequence is 16 residues long. The CDR3 DNA reads as TGCGCCAGCAGCTCTGCTACCCAGGACGGAGCCTACGAGCAGTACTTC. Encoded protein: CASSSATQDGAYEQYF. The complete variable domain, with remaining parts taken from reference TRBV5-1 and TRBJ2-7, reads KAGVTQTPRYLIKTRGQQVTLSCSPISGHRSVSWYQQTPGQGLQFLFEYFSETQRNKGNFPGRFSGRQFSNSRSEMNVSTLELGDSALYLCASSSATQDGAYEQYFGPGTRLTVT.